The TCR beta chain under discussion was sequenced for a study of control samples from healthy donors and cancer patients. With 5 bases removed from V and 11 bases from J, the gap between germline ends came to 20 bases. CDR3 length: 14 amino acids. This clone was counted a single time. Clones were sequenced by immunoSEQ multiplex PCR, and TCRdb holds only the in-frame ones, with some missing. The data contain fewer than 200,000 clones, 93% of them singletons. The TCR originated in an older woman in good health. The sequencing sample was made of blood. The chain has TRBV5-7 and TRBJ1-5; tentatively, D is TRBD1 (5 bases). TRBV5-7 is recorded as an ORF, its role being uncertain. This chain's CDR3 is CASRYPGTRSAQHF. The CDR3 DNA reads as TGTGCCAGCAGATACCCAGGGACCCGATCGGCCCAGCATTTT.